This T cell receptor beta chain emerged from a study of CD8+ T cells in alopecia areata (dated by TCRdb to 2016 to 2019). About the study as a whole: The treated patients took part in an open-label pilot trial in which moderate-to-severe alopecia areata was treated with oral tofacitinib at 5 to 10 mg twice daily. Patients received tofacitinib for 6 to 18 months and were then followed off drug for 6 months to check for delayed response and recurrence. Human TCRbeta sequencing covered scalp tissue and sorted CD4+ and CD8+ peripheral blood T cells from patchy and totalis/universalis alopecia areata patients and healthy controls. Tofacitinib-treated patients had biopsies at baseline and at 4 and 24 weeks of treatment, with a later scalp biopsy in several patients. RNA was extracted with the PAXgene miRNA kit for fixed scalp, the miRNeasy kit for PBMCs, and the RNeasy kit for mouse skin. TCRbeta CDR3 regions were amplified by immunoSEQ multiplex PCR with 35 Vbeta forward and 13 Jbeta reverse primers. Scalp clonality was compared across normal scalp (n=4), patchy alopecia areata scalp (n=8), and alopecia totalis/universalis scalp (n=8). The study used high-throughput TCRbeta sequencing to examine T cell clonal expansion in alopecia areata, in both the C3H/HeJ mouse model and human patients. Broad study findings and their caveats: Compared with mice, TCR sequences shared between patients were less clear, possibly partly because of HLA diversity across the patient population. Unlike mouse skin, which is dominated by gammadelta T cells, normal human skin has resident alphabeta T cells that are also sequenced, and this complicates analysis of the scalp TCR repertoire. Higher clonality and more expanded CD8+ clones were observed in lesional scalp than in normal scalp, particularly in alopecia totalis/universalis, a finding suggestive of antigenic drive.

The sample holds a few counts of this clone. Its specific antigen is unknown. No base quality values were provided; no much bigger clone lies one nucleotide off. Libraries were constructed by the immunoSEQ multiplex PCR assay. For TCR sequencing, RNA was extracted from every sample and reverse transcribed into cDNA to serve as template. First-strand cDNA was synthesized using SuperScript III with a 2:1 mix of oligo-dT and random hexamers. A synthetic immune receptor repertoire was used to gauge amplification bias, and whatever bias remained was removed computationally. From the authors' description of their analysis: Raw reads were preprocessed to remove errors, and CDR3 was defined by IMGT conventions from the conserved cysteine to phenylalanine. Clonality was computed as 1 minus the Shannon entropy, with the entropy normalized by log2 of the number of productive unique TCRs. Whether scalp clones were CD4 or CD8 was inferred by matching scalp TCRbeta sequences against CD4 and CD8 repertoires sorted from blood. The clones in this table, taken by TCRdb from immuneACCESS, are in-frame only. Not every clone is retained; where verified, under half of the shortfall comes from an unresolved V gene, and the cause of the rest is unknown. That table gives V, J and clone size, and the DNA gave D and trimming. This sample gives roughly 150,000 clones in total; more than 75% of them show up just once. Jointly, the top ten make up about 16% of the sample.

CDR1 and CDR2 are drawn from the germline V gene: SQVTM, ANQGSEA. V is reduced by 5 bases and J by 2 bases, leaving a spacing of 10 bases between them. The CDR3 sequence holds 12 residues, the cysteine and phenylalanine included. The entry retains the CDR3 DNA only, 36 bases that are in frame from base 1. In light of the paper, this sample's time point label describes: baseline before oral tofacitinib. Peripheral blood and lesional scalp punch biopsies were obtained from patients with alopecia areata. PBMCs were isolated by density centrifugation and stained for CD3, CD4 and CD8, after which CD4+ and CD8+ T cells were sorted on a FACSAria.

The specimen comprised CD8+ T cells sorted from blood, sampled at week 0. The V gene is TRBV29-1 and the J gene is TRBJ2-7; the D gene is perhaps TRBD1, from 6 matching bases. The origin of this receptor is a human donor with alopecia areata. The DNA sequence is given as TGCAGCGTTCTGGACAGCCCCTACGAGCAGTACTTC. This gives the protein CSVLDSPYEQYF.